Below, 8 T cell receptor beta chains from the same sample are listed, as sequenced in a study of cytomegalovirus exposure and HLA in healthy donors. PCR involved 60 Vbeta and 13 Jbeta primers. Assay: immunoSEQ multiplex PCR; the TCRdb copy retains only in-frame clones and omits some. Altogether about 140,000 clones are present, 66% being singletons, with the ten largest covering 6.5%. The sample comprised PBMCs. These receptors were obtained from a woman in her fifties or sixties in good health and CMV-seronegative.

This clone turned up a few times. The rearrangement links TRBV5-6 to TRBJ1-3; 10 positions match TRBD1. This CDR3 is 17 amino acids long. Looked up from germline, CDR1 is SGHDT and CDR2 is YYEEEE. V dropped 0 bases and J dropped 2; count of bases not matched to a gene: 5. CDR3 DNA: TGTGCCAGCAGCTTGGGACAGGGGGCAAGGACTGGAAACACCATATATTTT. Its protein is CASSLGQGARTGNTIYF.

Details on this clone: One end of the junction fails to match germline, which may point to a read error. V and J are TRBV19 and TRBJ2-7, with 8 bases that match TRBD2. In germline, CDR1 is LNHDA, CDR2 SQIVND (reference sequence). This CDR3 contains 12 residues. The CDR3: CASSIEGGGLHF. CDR3 coding DNA: TGTGCCAGTAGTATAGAAGGCGGGGGGCTCCACTTC. Using reference TRBV19 and TRBJ2-7 for the parts outside the CDR3, the full variable domain is DGGITQSPKYLFRKEGQNVTLSCEQNLNHDAMYWYRQDPGQGLRLIYYSQIVNDFQKGDIAEGYSVSREKKESFPLTVTSAQKNPTAFYLCASSIEGGGLHFGPGTRLTVT.

The rearrangement uses TRBV7-3 and TRBJ2-3, with TRBD1 matching 7 bases. Per germline, CDR1 SGHTA and CDR2 FQGTGA. V lost 5 bases and J lost 12; bases outside the gene matches: 11. This CDR3 region has 13 residues. The CDR3 spells CASSLGTEGVQYF. CDR3 DNA: TGTGCCAGCAGCCTTGGGACAGAGGGAGTTCAGTATTTT.

V is TRBV7-2 and J is TRBJ1-1, with D maybe TRBD1 (5 bases). V lost 1 base and J 5 bases, leaving 11 bases between the germline ends. The CDR3 runs to 14 residues. Germline CDR1 reads SGHTA; CDR2 reads FQGNSA. CDR3 in amino acids: CASSLGGAGTEAFF. DNA of the CDR3: TGTGCCAGCAGCTTAGGGGGCGCAGGGACTGAAGCTTTCTTT.

The J gene is TRBJ2-5, the V gene TRBV9, with 8 bases aligning to TRBD1. The germline V gene has CDR1 SGDLS and CDR2 YYNGEE. The CDR3 sequence is 13 residues long. V was pared by 4 bases and J by 11 bases, with 10 bases of the junction left unmatched. The CDR3, as DNA: TGTGCCAGCAGCCCGGACAGGGAATTTGGACAGTACTTC. Translating it yields CASSPDREFGQYF. Drawing the rest from reference TRBV9 and TRBJ2-5, the complete variable domain is DSGVTQTPKHLITATGQRVTLRCSPRSGDLSVYWYQQSLDQGLQFLIQYYNGEERAKGNILERFSAQQFPDLHSELNLSSLELGDSALYFCASSPDREFGQYFGPGTRLLVL.

The V gene is TRBV4-1, the J gene TRBJ2-5; no clear D gene. The germline V and J ends were trimmed by 4 bases and 5 bases, with 11 bases remaining between them. The germline V gene encodes CDR1 MGHRA and CDR2 YSYEKL. The CDR3 loop spans 13 amino acids. The CDR3 DNA reads TGCGCCAGCAGCCCAGACTCTAGTGAGACCCAGTACTTC. It translates to CASSPDSSETQYF.

The rearrangement links TRBV27 to TRBJ2-5, with TRBD2 identical over 13 bases. The last part of the DNA fits TRBJ2-7 better; the J call may be wrong. The CDR3 runs 20 residues. Germline V gene sequence: CDR1 MNHEY, CDR2 SMNVEV (reference sequence). This CDR3 is CASSPTRILAGGPTSYEQYF. The CDR3 DNA sequence: TGTGCCAGCAGTCCAACACGAATACTAGCGGGAGGGCCTACGTCCTACGAGCAGTACTTC.

This clone was found a few times. The rearrangement uses TRBV7-2 and TRBJ2-7; possibly TRBD2 for D (5 bases). The CDR3 runs 14 residues. Trimming shortened V by 5 bases and J by 6 bases, and 17 bases separated the two germline ends. Germline CDR1 reads SGHTA; CDR2 reads FQGNSA. The DNA of the CDR3 is TGTGCCAGCAGCCCTACCCTGGGAGCGCCCGAGCAGTACTTC. Amino acids: CASSPTLGAPEQYF.